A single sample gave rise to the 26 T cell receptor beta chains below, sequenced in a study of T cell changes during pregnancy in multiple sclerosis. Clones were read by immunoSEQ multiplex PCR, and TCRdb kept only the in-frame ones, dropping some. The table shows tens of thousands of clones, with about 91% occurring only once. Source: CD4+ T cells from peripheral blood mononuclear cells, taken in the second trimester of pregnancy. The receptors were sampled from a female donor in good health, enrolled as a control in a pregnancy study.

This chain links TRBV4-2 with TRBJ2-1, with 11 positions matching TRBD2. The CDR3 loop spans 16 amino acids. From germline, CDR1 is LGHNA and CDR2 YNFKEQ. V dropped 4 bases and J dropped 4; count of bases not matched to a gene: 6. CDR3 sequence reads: CASSPPLAGAYNEQFF. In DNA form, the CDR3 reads TGTGCCAGCAGCCCACCACTAGCGGGAGCTTACAATGAGCAGTTCTTC.

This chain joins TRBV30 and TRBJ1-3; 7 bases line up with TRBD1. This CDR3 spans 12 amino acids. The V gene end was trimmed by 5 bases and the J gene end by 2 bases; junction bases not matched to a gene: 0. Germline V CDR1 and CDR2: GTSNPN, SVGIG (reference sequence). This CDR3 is CAWGTAGNTIYF. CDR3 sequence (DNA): TGTGCCTGGGGGACAGCTGGAAACACCATATATTTT.

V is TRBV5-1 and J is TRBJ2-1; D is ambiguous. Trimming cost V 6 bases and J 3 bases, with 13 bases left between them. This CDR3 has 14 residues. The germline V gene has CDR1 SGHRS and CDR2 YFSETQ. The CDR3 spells CASTSKENYNEQFF. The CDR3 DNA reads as TGCGCCAGCACCTCAAAGGAGAACTACAATGAGCAGTTCTTC.

The CDR3 DNA reads as TGTGCCACCAGCAGAGATCTTACGCAGTATTTT. Translation gives CATSRDLTQYF. This chain connects TRBV15 to TRBJ2-3, with unresolved D. The V gene lost 0 bases and the J gene lost 8 bases, with 3 bases spanning the gap. This CDR3 has 11 residues. Germline V gene data show CDR1 as LNHNV and CDR2 as YYDKDF (reference sequence).

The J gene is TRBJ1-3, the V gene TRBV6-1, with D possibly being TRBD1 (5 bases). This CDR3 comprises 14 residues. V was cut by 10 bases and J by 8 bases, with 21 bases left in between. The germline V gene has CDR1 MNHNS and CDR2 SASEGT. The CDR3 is CATYAQAASDTIYF. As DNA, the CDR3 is TGTGCCACCTACGCACAGGCCGCCTCGGACACCATATATTTT.

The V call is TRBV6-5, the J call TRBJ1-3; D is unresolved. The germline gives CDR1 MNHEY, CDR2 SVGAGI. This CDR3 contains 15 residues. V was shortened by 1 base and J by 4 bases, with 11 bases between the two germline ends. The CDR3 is CASSYFGEGGNTIYF. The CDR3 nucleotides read TGTGCCAGCAGTTACTTTGGGGAGGGCGGAAACACCATATATTTT.

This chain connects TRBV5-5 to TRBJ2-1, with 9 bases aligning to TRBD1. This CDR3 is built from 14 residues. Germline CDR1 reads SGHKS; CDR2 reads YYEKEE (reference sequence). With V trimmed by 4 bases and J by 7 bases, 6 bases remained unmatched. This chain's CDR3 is CASSATGQGNEQFF. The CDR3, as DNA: TGTGCCAGCAGCGCAACGGGACAGGGAAATGAGCAGTTCTTC.

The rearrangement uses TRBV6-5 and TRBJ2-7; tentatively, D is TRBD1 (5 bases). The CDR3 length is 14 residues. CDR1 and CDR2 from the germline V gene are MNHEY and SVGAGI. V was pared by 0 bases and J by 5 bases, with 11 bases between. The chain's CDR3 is CASSYSTGTNEQYF. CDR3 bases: TGTGCCAGCAGTTACTCAACAGGAACCAACGAGCAGTACTTC.

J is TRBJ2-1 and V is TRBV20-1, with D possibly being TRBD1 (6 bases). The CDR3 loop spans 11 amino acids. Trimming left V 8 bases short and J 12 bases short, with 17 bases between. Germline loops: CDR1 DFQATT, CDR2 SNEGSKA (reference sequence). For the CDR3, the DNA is TGCAGTTCGAGGGGGAGCTTTGGGCAGTTCTTC. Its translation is CSSRGSFGQFF.

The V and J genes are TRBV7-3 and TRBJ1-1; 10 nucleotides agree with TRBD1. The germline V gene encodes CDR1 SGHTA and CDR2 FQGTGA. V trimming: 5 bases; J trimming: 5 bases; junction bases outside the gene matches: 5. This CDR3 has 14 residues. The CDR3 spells CASSPTGGGTEAFF. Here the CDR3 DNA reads TGTGCCAGCAGCCCGACAGGGGGCGGGACTGAAGCTTTCTTT.

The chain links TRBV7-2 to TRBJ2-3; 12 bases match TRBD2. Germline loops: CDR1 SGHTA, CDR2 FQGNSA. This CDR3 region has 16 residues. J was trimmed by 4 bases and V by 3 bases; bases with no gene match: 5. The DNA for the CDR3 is TGTGCCAGCAGCTTTTACCTAGCGGGAGGGCCAGATACGCAGTATTTT. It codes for CASSFYLAGGPDTQYF.

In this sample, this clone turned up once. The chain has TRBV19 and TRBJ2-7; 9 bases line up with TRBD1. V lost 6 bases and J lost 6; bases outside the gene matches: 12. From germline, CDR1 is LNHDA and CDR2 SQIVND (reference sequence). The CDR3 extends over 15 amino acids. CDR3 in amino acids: CASSMGTGTGSEQYF. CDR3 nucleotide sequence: TGTGCCAGTAGCATGGGGACCGGGACAGGGAGCGAGCAGTACTTC.

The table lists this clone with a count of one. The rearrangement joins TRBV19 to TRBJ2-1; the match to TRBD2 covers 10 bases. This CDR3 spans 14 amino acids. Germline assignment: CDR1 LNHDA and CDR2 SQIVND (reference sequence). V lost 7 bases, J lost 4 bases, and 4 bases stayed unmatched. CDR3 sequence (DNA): TGTGCCAGTACTGGACTAGCGGAATACAATGAGCAGTTCTTC. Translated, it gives CASTGLAEYNEQFF.

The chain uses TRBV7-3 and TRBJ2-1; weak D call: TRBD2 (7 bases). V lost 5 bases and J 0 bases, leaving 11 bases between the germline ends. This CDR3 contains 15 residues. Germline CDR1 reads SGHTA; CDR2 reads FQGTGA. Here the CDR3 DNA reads TGTGCCAGCAGCCGAGGGGGGGGCTCCTACAATGAGCAGTTCTTC. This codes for CASSRGGGSYNEQFF.

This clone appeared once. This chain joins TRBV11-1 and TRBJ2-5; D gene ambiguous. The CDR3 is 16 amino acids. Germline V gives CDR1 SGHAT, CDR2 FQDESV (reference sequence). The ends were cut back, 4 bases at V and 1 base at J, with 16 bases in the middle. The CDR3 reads CASSYGSVASQETQYF. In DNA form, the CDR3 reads TGTGCCAGCAGCTACGGGTCAGTCGCCTCCCAAGAGACCCAGTACTTC.

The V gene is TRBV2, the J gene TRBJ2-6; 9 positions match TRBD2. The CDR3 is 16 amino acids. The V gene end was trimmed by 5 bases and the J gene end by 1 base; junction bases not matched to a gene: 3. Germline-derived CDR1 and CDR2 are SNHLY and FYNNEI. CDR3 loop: CASSSSGGSGANVLTF. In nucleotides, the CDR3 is TGTGCCAGCAGTTCGAGCGGGGGGTCTGGGGCCAACGTCCTGACTTTC. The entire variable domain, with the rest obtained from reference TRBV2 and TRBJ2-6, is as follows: EPEVTQTPSHQVTQMGQEVILRCVPISNHLYFYWYRQILGQKVEFLVSFYNNEISEKSEIFDDQFSVERPDGSNFTLKIRSTKLEDSAMYFCASSSSGGSGANVLTFGAGSRLTVL.

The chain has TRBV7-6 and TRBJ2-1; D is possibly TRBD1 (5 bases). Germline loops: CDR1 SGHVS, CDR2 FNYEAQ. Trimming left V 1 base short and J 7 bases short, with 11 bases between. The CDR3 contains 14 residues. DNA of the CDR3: TGTGCCAGCAGCTTAGGTGGCCAGGGTAATGAGCAGTTCTTC. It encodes CASSLGGQGNEQFF.

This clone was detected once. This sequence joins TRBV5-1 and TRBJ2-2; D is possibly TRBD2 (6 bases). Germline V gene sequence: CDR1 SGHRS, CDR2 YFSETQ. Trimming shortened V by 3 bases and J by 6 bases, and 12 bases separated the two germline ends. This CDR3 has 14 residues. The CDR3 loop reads CASSSGEHAGELFF. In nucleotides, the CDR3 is TGCGCCAGCAGCTCGGGGGAACACGCCGGGGAGCTGTTTTTT.

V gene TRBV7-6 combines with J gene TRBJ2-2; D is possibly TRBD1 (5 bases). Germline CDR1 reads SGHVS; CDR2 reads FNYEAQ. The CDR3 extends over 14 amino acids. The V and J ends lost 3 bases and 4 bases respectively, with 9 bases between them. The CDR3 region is CASSFIGATGELFF. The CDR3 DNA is TGTGCCAGCAGCTTTATAGGGGCCACCGGGGAGCTGTTTTTT.

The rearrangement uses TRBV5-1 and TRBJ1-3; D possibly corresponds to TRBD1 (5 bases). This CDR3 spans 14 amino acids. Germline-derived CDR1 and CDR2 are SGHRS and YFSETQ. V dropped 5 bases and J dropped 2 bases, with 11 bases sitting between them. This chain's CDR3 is CASSPGGAGNTIYF. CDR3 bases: TGCGCCAGCAGTCCGGGGGGAGCTGGAAACACCATATATTTT.

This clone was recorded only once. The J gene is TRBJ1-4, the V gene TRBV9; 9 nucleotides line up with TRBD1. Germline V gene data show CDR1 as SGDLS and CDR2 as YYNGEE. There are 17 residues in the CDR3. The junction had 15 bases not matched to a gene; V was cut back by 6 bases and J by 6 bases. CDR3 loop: CASTNPRPGQGHEKLFF. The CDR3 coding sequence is TGTGCCAGCACCAACCCTCGGCCGGGACAGGGTCATGAAAAACTGTTTTTT.

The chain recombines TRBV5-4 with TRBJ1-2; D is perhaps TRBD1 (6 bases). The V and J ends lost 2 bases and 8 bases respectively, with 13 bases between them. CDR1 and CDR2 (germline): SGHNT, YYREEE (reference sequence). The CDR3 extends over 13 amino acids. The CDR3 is CASSLNSGVGYTF. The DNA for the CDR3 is TGTGCCAGCAGCTTAAATTCAGGGGTCGGCTACACCTTC.

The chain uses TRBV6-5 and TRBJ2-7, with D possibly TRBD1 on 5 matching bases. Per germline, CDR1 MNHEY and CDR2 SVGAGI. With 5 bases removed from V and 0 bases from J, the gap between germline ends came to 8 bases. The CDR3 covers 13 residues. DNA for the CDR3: TGTGCCAGCAGTACGACAGCCTCCTACGAGCAGTACTTC. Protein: CASSTTASYEQYF.

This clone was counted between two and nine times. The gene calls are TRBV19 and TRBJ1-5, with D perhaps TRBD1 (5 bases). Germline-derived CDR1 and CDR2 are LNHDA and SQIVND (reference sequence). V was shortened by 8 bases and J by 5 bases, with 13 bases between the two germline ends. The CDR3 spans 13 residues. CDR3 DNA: TGTGCCAGTTGCGGGGGTAGTTATCAGCCCCAGCATTTT. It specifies CASCGGSYQPQHF.

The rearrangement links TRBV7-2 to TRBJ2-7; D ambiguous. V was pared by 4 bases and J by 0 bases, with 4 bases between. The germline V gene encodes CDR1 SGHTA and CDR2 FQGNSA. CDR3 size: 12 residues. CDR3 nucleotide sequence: TGTGCCAGCAGCTCGAGCTCCTACGAGCAGTACTTC. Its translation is CASSSSSYEQYF.

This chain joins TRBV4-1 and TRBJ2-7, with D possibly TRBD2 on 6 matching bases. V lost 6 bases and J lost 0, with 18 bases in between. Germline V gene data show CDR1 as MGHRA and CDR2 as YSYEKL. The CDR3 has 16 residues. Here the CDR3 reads CASSRFASDGSYEQYF. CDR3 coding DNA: TGCGCCAGCAGTCGTTTTGCTAGCGACGGCTCCTACGAGCAGTACTTC.